The 2 T cell receptor beta chains presented below share a single source sample, sequenced in a study of T cell responses to AZD1222 COVID-19 vaccine. Sequencing used immunoSEQ multiplex PCR; TCRdb keeps in-frame clones, though not all of them. The sample records tens of thousands of clones, 80% to 90% being singletons. The source material was peripheral blood, sampled 28 days after the second AZD1222 dose. The receptors were gathered from an adult who received the AZD1222 COVID-19 vaccine.

This chain links TRBV4-1 with TRBJ2-1; 7 nucleotides match TRBD2. Germline V lookup: CDR1 MGHRA, CDR2 YSYEKL. The CDR3 totals 15 residues. With V trimmed by 1 base and J by 9 bases, 9 bases remained unmatched. CDR3: CASSQVRGPGGEQFF. In DNA form, the CDR3 reads TGCGCCAGCAGCCAAGTTAGAGGGCCGGGGGGTGAGCAGTTCTTC.

The V and J genes are TRBV7-9 and TRBJ2-7; D is ambiguous. This CDR3 comprises 13 residues. Trimming pared 3 bases from V and 6 bases from J, leaving 12 bases between. Germline lookup yields CDR1 SEHNR and CDR2 FQNEAQ (reference sequence). The CDR3 spells CASSFPLFGEQYF. CDR3 DNA: TGTGCCAGCAGCTTCCCCCTGTTTGGCGAGCAGTACTTC.